What follows are 23 T cell receptor beta chains derived from one specimen sequenced in a study of T cells in women clearing cervical HPV infection. The table came from immunoSEQ multiplex PCR; TCRdb's copy has only in-frame clones and leaves some out. This table holds roughly 18,000 clones. The specimen was blood buffy coat. These receptors originate from a woman between 18 and 70 years old with a cervical HPV16 infection that either progressed to CIN3+ or cleared (not recorded which).

Concerning this clone itself: The read stops 3 residues short of the end of the CDR3; the missing end is completed from the germline J gene. The chain employs TRBV19 and TRBJ1-3, with D possibly being TRBD1 (5 bases). Germline V gene data show CDR1 as LNHDA and CDR2 as SQIVND (reference sequence). The V end was cut by 7 bases, the J end by 4 bases, with 14 bases between. The CDR3 covers 14 residues. The part of the CDR3 DNA that was read is TGTGCCAGTACTATCAGGGCTAAAGGAAACACC. Its protein is CASTIRAKGNT. The CDR3 reads in full as CASTIRAKGNTIYF.

Notes on this clone: The sequence runs out 3 residues before the end of the CDR3; the remainder is reconstructed from the germline J gene. The rearrangement links TRBV20-1 to TRBJ2-5; D may be TRBD1 (6 bases). This CDR3 has 16 amino acids. Trimming took off 1 base at V and 3 bases at J, with 18 bases between the two ends. The V gene's germline CDR1 is DFQATT and CDR2 SNEGSKA (reference sequence). Partial CDR3 DNA: TGCAGTGCTAGAGCCAGGGGAAGCATGGCAAAAGAGACC. Translating gives CSARARGSMAKET. The complete CDR3 sequence is CSARARGSMAKETQYF.

As regards this clone: The read halts 3 residues ahead of the CDR3 end, with the missing end drawn from the germline J gene. The V gene is TRBV10-1, the J gene TRBJ2-2; the D gene is possibly TRBD2 (6 bases). Germline CDR1 reads WNHNN; CDR2 reads SYGVQD (reference sequence). The CDR3 has 16 residues. Trimming left V 2 bases short and J 1 base short, with 11 bases between. The sequenced part of the CDR3 DNA is TGCGCCAGCAGTGAGAAAGAGACTAGGAACACCGGGGAG. Translation: CASSEKETRNTGE. The complete CDR3 protein is CASSEKETRNTGELFF.

Of note for this clone: Read sequence stops 3 residues before the CDR3 end, and the germline J gene provides the missing end. The chain links TRBV12-3 or TRBV12-4 to TRBJ2-3, with 8 bases matching TRBD2. With 3 bases clipped from V and 4 bases from J, the junction kept 6 bases outside the gene matches. The CDR3 contains 15 residues. Partial CDR3 DNA: TGTGCCAGCAGTTTCCTAGCGGGTTCGTCAGATACG. Amino acid sequence: CASSFLAGSSDT. The whole CDR3 is CASSFLAGSSDTQYF.

With respect to this clone: The read finishes 3 residues shy of the CDR3 end, and the germline J gene is used to complete it. The chain joins TRBV3-1 (or the pseudogene TRBV3-2) to TRBJ2-7; TRBD2 might be the D (6 bases). The V and J ends lost 4 bases and 3 bases respectively, with 16 bases between them. CDR3 length equals 15 residues. CDR1 LGHDT and CDR2 YNNKEL come from the germline V gene (reference sequence). This chain's CDR3 is CASSPGSGYFYEQYF. Partial CDR3 DNA: TGTGCCAGCAGCCCCGGAAGCGGGTACTTCTACGAG.

The CDR3 DNA, read in part, is TGTGCCAGCAGCGTAGTTTTGGGCAGCACAGATACG. Its translation is CASSVVLGSTDT. The CDR3 as a whole reads CASSVVLGSTDTQYF. The genes are TRBV9 and TRBJ2-3, with no clear D. The read is 3 residues too short to cover the CDR3 end, so that end is filled in from the germline J gene. The ends were cut back, 0 bases at V and 0 bases at J, with 8 bases in the middle. This CDR3 contains 15 residues. Germline CDR1 is SGDLS and CDR2 is YYNGEE.

With regard to this clone: Read data end 3 residues before the CDR3 end; the end is taken from the germline J gene. The rearrangement links TRBV20-1 to TRBJ1-1; perhaps TRBD1 as D (5 bases). The V and J ends lost 4 bases and 1 base respectively, with 7 bases between them. The germline CDR1 and CDR2 sequences are DFQATT and SNEGSKA (reference sequence). The CDR3 length is 12 residues. The CDR3 DNA, read in part, is TGCAGTGCTACGGGGGGGAACACTGAA. The encoded protein is CSATGGNTE. The whole CDR3 region reads CSATGGNTEAFF.

For this clone: The read ends 3 residues early relative to the CDR3; the germline J gene fills the gap. This chain links TRBV12-5 with TRBJ2-5; 12 bases are a match to TRBD2. Per the germline V gene, CDR1 is LGHNT and CDR2 is FRNRAP. J was trimmed by 5 bases and V by 1 base; bases with no gene match: 5. The CDR3 runs 16 residues. The DNA read from the CDR3 is TGTGCTAGTGGTTTGGGCCGACTAGCGGGGGTGGAGACC. Protein sequence: CASGLGRLAGVET. Given in full, the CDR3 is CASGLGRLAGVETQYF. Filled out from reference TRBV12-5 and TRBJ2-5, the complete variable domain reads DARVTQTPRHKVTEMGQEVTMRCQPILGHNTVFWYRQTMMQGLELLAYFRNRAPLDDSGMPKDRFSAEMPDATLATLKIQPSEPRDSAVYFCASGLGRLAGVETQYFGPGTRLLVL.

Concerning this clone: The read stops 3 residues short of the end of the CDR3; the missing end is completed from the germline J gene. This rearrangement joins TRBV18 to TRBJ1-1; weak D call: TRBD1 (5 bases). The CDR3 is 13 amino acids. V was clipped by 8 bases and J by 0 bases, with 10 bases between them. Germline-derived CDR1 and CDR2 are KGHSH and LQKENI. The DNA read from the CDR3 is TGTGCCAGCAAAGGGGAAGTGAACACTGAA. This sequence encodes CASKGEVNTE. The whole CDR3 region reads CASKGEVNTEAFF. The full variable domain, its missing parts supplied by reference TRBV18 and TRBJ1-1, is NAGVMQNPRHLVRRRGQEARLRCSPMKGHSHVYWYRQLPEEGLKFMVYLQKENIIDESGMPKERFSAEFPKEGPSILRIQQVVRGDSAAYFCASKGEVNTEAFFGQGTRLTVV.

About this clone itself: The sequenced fragment ends 3 residues before the CDR3 boundary, so the rest is inferred from the germline J gene. The chain carries TRBV7-6 and TRBJ2-7, with TRBD2 matching 8 bases. Looked up from germline, CDR1 is SGHVS and CDR2 is FNYEAQ. There are 17 residues in the CDR3. J lost 0 bases, V lost 5 bases, and 12 bases had no gene match. The CDR3 is CASSPGGGNTLSYEQYF. The sequenced CDR3 bases are TGTGCCAGCAGCCCGGGGGGGGGAAACACTCTCTCCTACGAG.

Worth noting for this clone: The read falls 3 residues short of the CDR3 end, and the missing part is taken from the germline J gene. The gene calls are TRBV2 and TRBJ1-5; the D gene is possibly TRBD1 (5 bases). This CDR3 has 14 amino acids. The germline V and J ends were trimmed by 1 base and 6 bases, with 10 bases remaining between them. Germline values: CDR1 SNHLY, CDR2 FYNNEI. This CDR3 reads CASSEVGQLQPQHF. The part of the CDR3 DNA that was read is TGTGCCAGCAGTGAAGTGGGGCAACTTCAGCCC.

In the case of this clone: The read gets to within 3 residues of the CDR3 end, and the germline J gene fills in the rest. The chain has TRBV5-4 and TRBJ2-1, with D perhaps TRBD1 (5 bases). Trimming shortened V by 5 bases and J by 4 bases, and 19 bases separated the two germline ends. The CDR3 length is 16 residues. Germline V gives CDR1 SGHNT, CDR2 YYREEE (reference sequence). CDR3 DNA (partial): TGTGCCAGCAGTTCCGCTAGGGGTCTACGTTACAATGAG. Translated: CASSSARGLRYNE. The whole CDR3 sequence reads CASSSARGLRYNEQFF.

A remark on this clone: A junction boundary mismatches the germline segment, possibly from a read error. The read ends 3 residues before the CDR3 terminus; that terminus is restored from the germline J gene. V is TRBV7-9 and J is TRBJ1-2; possibly TRBD1 for D (6 bases). The germline CDR1 and CDR2 sequences are SEHNR and FQNEAQ (reference sequence). The CDR3 runs 15 residues. CDR3 in amino acids: CASSWNRDTRYDYTF. The sequenced CDR3 bases are TGTGCCAGCAGCTGGAACCGGGACACCCGCTATGAC.

Points on this clone: The read ends 3 residues shy of where the CDR3 ends; the end is completed using the germline J gene. J is TRBJ2-2 and V is TRBV7-2, with TRBD2 identical over 7 bases. The CDR3 contains 14 residues. V lost 0 bases to trimming and J lost 9 bases; unmatched junction nucleotides: 4. Germline V gene lookup returns CDR1 SGHTA and CDR2 FQGNSA. The CDR3 here is CASSLAAGSRELFF. Incomplete CDR3 DNA: TGTGCCAGCAGCTTAGCAGCGGGAAGCCGGGAG. The variable domain in full, with the rest retrieved from reference TRBV7-2 and TRBJ2-2, is GAGVSQSPSNKVTEKGKDVELRCDPISGHTALYWYRQSLGQGLEFLIYFQGNSAPDKSGLPSDRFSAERTGGSVSTLTIQRTQQEDSAVYLCASSLAAGSRELFFGEGSRLTVL.

Turning to this clone: The read ends 3 residues early relative to the CDR3; the germline J gene fills the gap. The gene calls are TRBV27 and TRBJ2-5; TRBD1 or TRBD2 may be the D gene (7 bases each). Trimming removed 5 bases at V and 5 bases at J, with 15 bases between. CDR3 size: 14 residues. Germline loops: CDR1 MNHEY, CDR2 SMNVEV (reference sequence). Partial CDR3 DNA: TGTGCCAGCAGTCATAGACAGGGAGGGGAGACC. This sequence encodes CASSHRQGGET. The entire CDR3 is CASSHRQGGETQYF.

A note on this clone: The DNA ends 3 residues before the CDR3 does, and the rest of the CDR3 is filled in from the germline J gene. This chain joins TRBV20-1 and TRBJ2-3; 9 positions match TRBD1. CDR3 length: 14 amino acids. V was clipped by 1 base and J by 4 bases; unmatched bases: 3. Germline V CDR1 and CDR2: DFQATT, SNEGSKA (reference sequence). The CDR3 spells CSARVQGAADTQYF. Incomplete CDR3 DNA: TGCAGTGCTAGAGTACAGGGGGCGGCAGATACG.

Turning to this clone: The CDR3 end is not reached by the read, which stops 3 residues before it; the germline J gene fills it in. J is TRBJ2-5 and V is TRBV5-1, with 7 nucleotides matching TRBD1. With 4 bases clipped from V and 0 bases from J, the junction kept 3 bases outside the gene matches. The germline V gene has CDR1 SGHRS and CDR2 YFSETQ. The CDR3 is 14 residues long. CDR3 DNA, as far as it was read: TGCGCCAGCAGCCCGGGACAGTACCAAGAGACC. This translates into CASSPGQYQET. The entire CDR3 protein reads CASSPGQYQETQYF. The full variable domain, in which reference TRBV5-1 and TRBJ2-5 provide the parts outside the CDR3, is KAGVTQTPRYLIKTRGQQVTLSCSPISGHRSVSWYQQTPGQGLQFLFEYFSETQRNKGNFPGRFSGRQFSNSRSEMNVSTLELGDSALYLCASSPGQYQETQYFGPGTRLLVL.

Regarding this clone: Sequencing ends 3 residues short of the CDR3 end; the germline J gene provides the rest. This chain joins TRBV10-2 and TRBJ1-1; D might be TRBD1 (5 bases). This CDR3 is 14 amino acids long. Trimming pared 7 bases from V and 2 bases from J, leaving 14 bases between. Germline assignment: CDR1 WSHSY and CDR2 SAAADI. The CDR3 DNA, read in part, is TGCGCCAGCAACCAGGGACTTTACAACACTGAA. It specifies CASNQGLYNTE. The whole CDR3 protein is CASNQGLYNTEAFF.

This CDR3 is CASSLGSGGGDTQYF. The sequenced CDR3 bases are TGTGCCAGCAGCTTAGGTAGCGGGGGAGGAGATACG. The chain joins TRBV13 to TRBJ2-3, with TRBD2 matching over 9 bases. The read ends 3 residues before the CDR3 terminus; that terminus is restored from the germline J gene. This CDR3 comprises 15 residues. The junction had 3 bases not matched to a gene; V was cut back by 0 bases and J by 5 bases. The V gene's germline CDR1 is PRHDT and CDR2 FYEKMQ (reference sequence).

On this clone itself: The CDR3 end is not reached by the read, which stops 3 residues before it; the germline J gene fills it in. V is TRBV7-2 and J is TRBJ1-1, with a weak D call TRBD1 (5 bases). Germline CDR1 and CDR2: SGHTA and FQGNSA. The CDR3 contains 14 residues. CDR3: CASSLLRHDSEAFF. CDR3 DNA, as far as it was read: TGTGCCAGCAGCTTATTAAGGCACGACAGCGAA.

About this clone: Sequencing ends 3 residues short of the CDR3 end; the germline J gene provides the rest. The J gene is TRBJ1-1, the V gene TRBV6-4; perhaps TRBD1 as D (6 bases). Trimming left V 6 bases short and J 7 bases short, with 15 bases between. Germline V gene sequence: CDR1 MRHNA, CDR2 SNTAGT. The CDR3 extends over 13 amino acids. CDR3 region: CASSKEEGDEAFF. The CDR3 bases that were read are TGTGCCAGCAGCAAAGAGGAGGGGGATGAA.

In the case of this clone: The CDR3 extends 3 residues past the end of the read, so its final part is completed from the germline J gene. V is TRBV20-1 and J is TRBJ2-3; TRBD2 matches 7 bases. The CDR3 is made up of 14 amino acids. From germline, CDR1 is DFQATT and CDR2 SNEGSKA (reference sequence). The CDR3 loop is CSARVGGGSGTQYF. CDR3 DNA, as far as it was read: TGCAGTGCTAGAGTCGGCGGGGGATCGGGAACG.

As regards this clone: The CDR3 end lies 3 residues beyond the end of the read and is filled in from the germline J gene. The V gene is TRBV19, the J gene TRBJ2-4; perhaps D is TRBD1 or TRBD2 (5 bases each). The CDR3 has 14 amino acids. The germline V gene encodes CDR1 LNHDA and CDR2 SQIVND (reference sequence). The CDR3 bases that were read are TGTGCCAGTAGTGAAACTCGAGGGGTCTATGGT. It is translated as CASSETRGVYG. The full CDR3 reads CASSETRGVYGQYF.